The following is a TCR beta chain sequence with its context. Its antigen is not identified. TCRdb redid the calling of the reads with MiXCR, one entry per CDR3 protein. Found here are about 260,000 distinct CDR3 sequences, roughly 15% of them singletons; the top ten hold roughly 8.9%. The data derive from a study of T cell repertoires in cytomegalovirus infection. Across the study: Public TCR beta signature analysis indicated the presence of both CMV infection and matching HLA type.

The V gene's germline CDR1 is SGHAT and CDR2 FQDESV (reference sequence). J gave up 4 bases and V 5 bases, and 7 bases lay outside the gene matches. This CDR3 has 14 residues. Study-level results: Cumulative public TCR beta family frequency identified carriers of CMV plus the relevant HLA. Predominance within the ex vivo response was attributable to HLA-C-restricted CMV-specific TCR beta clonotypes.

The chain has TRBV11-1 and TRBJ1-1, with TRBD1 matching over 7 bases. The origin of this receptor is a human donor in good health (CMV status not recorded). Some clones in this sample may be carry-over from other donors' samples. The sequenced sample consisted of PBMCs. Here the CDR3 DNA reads TGTGCCAGCAGCCACAGGGGATGGGGCACTGAAGCTTTCTTT. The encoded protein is CASSHRGWGTEAFF.